This T cell receptor (beta chain) was sequenced for a study of blood T cells in healthy people across ages. Study background: When template switching was applied, about one barcoded beta molecule was captured per two T cells. Regarding the study as a whole: Conclusively comparing naive with antigen-experienced cells was impossible with unsorted PBMCs.

Around 9.5 milliliters of peripheral blood were drawn from each donor. This clonotype has just a few counts. Its matching antigen is unknown. Primers used in a second PCR of about 6 to 11 cycles were a sample-barcoded 5' primer and a J-beta primer mix. The template-switch adaptor was a 5' adaptor with 12 random nucleotides. It tagged each cDNA molecule. TCRdb processed the 5' RACE reads anew with MiXCR; each CDR3 protein has one entry. The sample has 1.5 million to 1.9 million distinct CDR3 sequences; approximately 43% are singletons. Sequenced: blood. The clonotype originates from a woman between 18 and 29 years old in good health.

The CDR3 region has the DNA TGCAGCGTTGGAGGACTCCTTACCGGGACTAGCGGAAACTACAATGAGCAGTTCTTC. It specifies CSVGGLLTGTSGNYNEQFF. The V gene is TRBV29-1, the J gene TRBJ2-1; 11 nucleotides align to TRBD2. The CDR3 length is 19 residues. Germline CDR1 SQVTM, CDR2 ANQGSEA. V was clipped by 4 bases and J by 3 bases; unmatched bases: 17.